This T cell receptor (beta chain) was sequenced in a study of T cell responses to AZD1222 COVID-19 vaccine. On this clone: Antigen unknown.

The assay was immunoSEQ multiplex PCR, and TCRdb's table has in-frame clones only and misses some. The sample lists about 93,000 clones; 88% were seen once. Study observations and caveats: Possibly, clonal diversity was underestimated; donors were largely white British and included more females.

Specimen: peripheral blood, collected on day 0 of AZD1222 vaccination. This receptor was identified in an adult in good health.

The CDR3 DNA is TGTGCCACCAGTGACCATACGAGTGCGGGAGGCCTTCGTAATGAGCAGTTCTTC. This encodes CATSDHTSAGGLRNEQFF. The gene calls are TRBV24-1 and TRBJ2-1; 8 bases are shared with TRBD2. The CDR3 has 18 amino acids. J gave up 7 bases and V 4 bases, and 17 bases lay outside the gene matches. Germline CDR1 KGHDR, CDR2 SFDVKD.